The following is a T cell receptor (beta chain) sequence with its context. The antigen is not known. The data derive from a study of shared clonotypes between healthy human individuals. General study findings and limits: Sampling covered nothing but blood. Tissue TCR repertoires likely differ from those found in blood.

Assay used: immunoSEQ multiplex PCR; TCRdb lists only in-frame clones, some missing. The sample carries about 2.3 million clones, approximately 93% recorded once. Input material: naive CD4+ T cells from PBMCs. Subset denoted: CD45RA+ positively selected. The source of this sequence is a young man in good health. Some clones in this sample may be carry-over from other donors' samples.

DNA of the CDR3: TGTGCCAGCAGAGTGGGGCCTGAATCCTACAATGAGCAGTTCTTC. Translating it yields CASRVGPESYNEQFF. The chain couples TRBV5-5 to TRBJ2-1, with D possibly TRBD1 on 5 matching bases. The germline V and J ends were trimmed by 5 bases and 1 base, with 13 bases remaining between them. CDR3 length: 15 amino acids. Germline values: CDR1 SGHKS, CDR2 YYEKEE (reference sequence).